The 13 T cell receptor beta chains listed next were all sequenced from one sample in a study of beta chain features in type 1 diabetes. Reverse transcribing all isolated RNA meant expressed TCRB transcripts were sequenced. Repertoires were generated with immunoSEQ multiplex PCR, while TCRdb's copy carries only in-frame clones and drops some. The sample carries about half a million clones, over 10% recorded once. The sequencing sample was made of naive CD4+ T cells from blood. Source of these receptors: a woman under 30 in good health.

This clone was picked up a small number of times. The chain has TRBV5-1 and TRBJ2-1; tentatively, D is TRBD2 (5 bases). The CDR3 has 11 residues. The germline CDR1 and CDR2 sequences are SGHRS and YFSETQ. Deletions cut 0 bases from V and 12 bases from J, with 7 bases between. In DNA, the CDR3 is TGCGCCAGCAGCTTGGAAGCGGTGCAGTTCTTC. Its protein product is CASSLEAVQFF.

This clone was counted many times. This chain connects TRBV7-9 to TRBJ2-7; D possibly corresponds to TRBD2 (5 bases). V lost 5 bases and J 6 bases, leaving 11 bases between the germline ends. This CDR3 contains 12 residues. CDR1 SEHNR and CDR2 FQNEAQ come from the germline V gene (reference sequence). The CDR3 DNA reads TGTGCCAGCAGCCGCCTGGGGAGCGAGCAGTACGTC. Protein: CASSRLGSEQYV.

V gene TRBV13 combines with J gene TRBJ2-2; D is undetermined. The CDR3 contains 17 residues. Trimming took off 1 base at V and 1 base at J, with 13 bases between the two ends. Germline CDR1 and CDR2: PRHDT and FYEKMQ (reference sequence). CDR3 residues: CASSLVGGARNTGELFF. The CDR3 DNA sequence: TGTGCCAGCAGCTTAGTAGGCGGTGCAAGGAACACCGGGGAGCTGTTTTTT.

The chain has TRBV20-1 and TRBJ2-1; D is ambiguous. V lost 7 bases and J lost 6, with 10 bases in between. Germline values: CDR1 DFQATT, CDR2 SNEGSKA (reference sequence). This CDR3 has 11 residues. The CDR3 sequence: CSEAVGNEQFF. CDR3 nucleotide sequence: TGCAGTGAGGCGGTAGGCAATGAGCAGTTCTTC.

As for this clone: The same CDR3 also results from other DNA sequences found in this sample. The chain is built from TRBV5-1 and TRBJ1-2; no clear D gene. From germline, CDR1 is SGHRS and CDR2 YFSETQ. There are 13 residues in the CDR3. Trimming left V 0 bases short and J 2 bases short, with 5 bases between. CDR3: CASSLAGNYGYTF. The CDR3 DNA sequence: TGCGCCAGCAGCTTGGCGGGGAACTATGGCTACACCTTC.

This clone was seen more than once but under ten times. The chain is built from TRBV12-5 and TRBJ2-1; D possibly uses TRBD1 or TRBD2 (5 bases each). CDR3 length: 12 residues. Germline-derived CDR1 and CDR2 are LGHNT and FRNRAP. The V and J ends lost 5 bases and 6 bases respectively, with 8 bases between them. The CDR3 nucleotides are TGTGCTAGTGGTGTGGGGACCAATGAGCAGTTCTTC. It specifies CASGVGTNEQFF.

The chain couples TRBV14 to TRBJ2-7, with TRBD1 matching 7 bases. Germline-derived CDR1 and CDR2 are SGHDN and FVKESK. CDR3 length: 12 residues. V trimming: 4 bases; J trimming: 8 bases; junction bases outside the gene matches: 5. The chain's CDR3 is CASSRTGSKQYF. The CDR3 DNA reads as TGTGCCAGCAGCCGGACAGGTTCGAAGCAGTACTTC.

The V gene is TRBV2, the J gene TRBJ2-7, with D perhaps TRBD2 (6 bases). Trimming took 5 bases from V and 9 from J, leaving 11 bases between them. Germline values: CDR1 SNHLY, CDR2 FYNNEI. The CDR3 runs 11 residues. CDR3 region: CASSIRERQYV. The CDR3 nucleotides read TGTGCCAGCAGTATTCGGGAGAGGCAGTACGTC.

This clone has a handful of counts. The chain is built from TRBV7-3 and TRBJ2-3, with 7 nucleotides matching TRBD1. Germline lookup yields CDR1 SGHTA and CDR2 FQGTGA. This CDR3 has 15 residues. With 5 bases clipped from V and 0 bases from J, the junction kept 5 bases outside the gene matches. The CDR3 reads CASSPGQHSTDTQYF. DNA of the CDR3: TGTGCCAGCAGCCCGGGACAGCATAGCACAGATACGCAGTATTTT.

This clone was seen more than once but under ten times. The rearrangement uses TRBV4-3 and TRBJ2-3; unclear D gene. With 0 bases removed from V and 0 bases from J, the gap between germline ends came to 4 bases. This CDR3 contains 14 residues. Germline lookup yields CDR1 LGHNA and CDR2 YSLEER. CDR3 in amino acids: CASSQDSSTDTQYF. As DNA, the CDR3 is TGCGCCAGCAGCCAAGATTCTAGCACAGATACGCAGTATTTT.

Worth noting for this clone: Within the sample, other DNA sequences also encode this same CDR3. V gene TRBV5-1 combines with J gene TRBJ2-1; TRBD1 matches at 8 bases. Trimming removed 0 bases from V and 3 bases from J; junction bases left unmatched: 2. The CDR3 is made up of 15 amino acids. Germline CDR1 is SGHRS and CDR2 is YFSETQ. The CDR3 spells CASSLVGTGYNEQFF. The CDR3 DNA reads TGCGCCAGCAGCTTGGTTGGGACAGGCTACAATGAGCAGTTCTTC.

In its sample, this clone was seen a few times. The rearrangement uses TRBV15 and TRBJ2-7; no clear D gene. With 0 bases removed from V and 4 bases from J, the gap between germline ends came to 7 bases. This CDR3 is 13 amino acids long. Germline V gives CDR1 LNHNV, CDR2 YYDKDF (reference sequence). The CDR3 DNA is TGTGCCACCAGCAGAGATACCCTTTACGAGCAGTACGTC. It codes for CATSRDTLYEQYV.

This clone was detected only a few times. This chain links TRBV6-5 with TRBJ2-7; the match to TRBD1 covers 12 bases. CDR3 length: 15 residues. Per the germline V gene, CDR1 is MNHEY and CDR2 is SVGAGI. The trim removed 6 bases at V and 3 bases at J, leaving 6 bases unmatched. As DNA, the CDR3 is TGTGCCAGCAGACGGGGACAGGGGGCTGACTACGAGCAGTACGTC. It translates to CASRRGQGADYEQYV.